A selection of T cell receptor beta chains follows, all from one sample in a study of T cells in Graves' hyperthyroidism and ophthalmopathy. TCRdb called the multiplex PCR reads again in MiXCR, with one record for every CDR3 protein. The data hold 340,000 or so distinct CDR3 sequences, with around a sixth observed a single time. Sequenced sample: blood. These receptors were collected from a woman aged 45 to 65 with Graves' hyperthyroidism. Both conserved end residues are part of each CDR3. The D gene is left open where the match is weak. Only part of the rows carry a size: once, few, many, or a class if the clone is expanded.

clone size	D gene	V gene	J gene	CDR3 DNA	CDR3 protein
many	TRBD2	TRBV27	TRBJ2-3	TGTGCCAGTTGGTTGGCGGGGGGCCCTGGCACAGATACGCAGTATTTT	CASWLAGGPGTDTQYF
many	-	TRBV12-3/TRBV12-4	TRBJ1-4	TGTGCCAGCAGTTTAGCGCCGACAGAAAAACTGTTTTTT	CASSLAPTEKLFF
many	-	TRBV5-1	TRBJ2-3	TGCGCCAGCAGCTTCTCCGGCATACATTGGGGAGATACGCAGTATTTT	CASSFSGIHWGDTQYF
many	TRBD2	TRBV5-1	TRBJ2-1	TGCGCCAGTATCCCGGGAGGAGCGTACAATGAGCAGTTCTTC	CASIPGGAYNEQFF
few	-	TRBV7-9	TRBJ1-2	TGTGCCAGCAGCGACGGGACGCTTTATGGCTACACCTTC	CASSDGTLYGYTF
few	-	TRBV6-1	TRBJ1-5	TGTGCCAGCACGATAGTCTCCCGAGGTAGCCAGCATTTT	CASTIVSRGSQHF
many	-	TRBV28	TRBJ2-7	TGTGCCAGCAGTTCACTTCGGACCCCTCCGGAGCAGTACTTC	CASSSLRTPPEQYF
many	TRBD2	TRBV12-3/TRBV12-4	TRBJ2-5	TGTGCCAGCACAAGGACTAGCGAGGAGACCCAGTACTTC	CASTRTSEETQYF
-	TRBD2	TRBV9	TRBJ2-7	TGTGCCAGCAGCGCCGGACTAGCGGGTACCTACGAGCAGTACTTC	CASSAGLAGTYEQYF
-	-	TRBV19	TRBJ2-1	TGTGCCAGTATTGGCCAGGGGAACAATGAGCAGTTCTTC	CASIGQGNNEQFF
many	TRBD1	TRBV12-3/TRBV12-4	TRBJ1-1	TGTGCCACCCAAGTGGGGACAGTCAACACTGAAGCTTTCTTT	CATQVGTVNTEAFF
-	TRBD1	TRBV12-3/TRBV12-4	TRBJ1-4	TGTGCCAGCACCGGACAGGGCAACGAAAAACTGTTTTTT	CASTGQGNEKLFF
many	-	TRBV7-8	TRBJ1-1	TGTGCCAGCAGCCCCGACGGGCCGTCTTACACTGAAGCTTTCTTT	CASSPDGPSYTEAFF
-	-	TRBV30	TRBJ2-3	TGTGCCTGGAGTGTACCGGAGTTTACCCGTCCTGGGGATACGCAGTATTTT	CAWSVPEFTRPGDTQYF
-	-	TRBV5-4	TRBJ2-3	TGTGCCAGCAGCTTGGAAGCGGGTAAAAGTACAGATACGCAGTATTTT	CASSLEAGKSTDTQYF
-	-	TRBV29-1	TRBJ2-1	TGCAGCGCCGGGACGAGCTCCTACAATGAGCAGTTCTTC	CSAGTSSYNEQFF
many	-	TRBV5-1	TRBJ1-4	TGCGCCAGCAGCTTGGTTCTAGCGACAGATAATGAAAAACTGTTTTTT	CASSLVLATDNEKLFF
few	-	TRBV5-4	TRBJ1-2	TGTGCCAGCAGCTTTTCGATGACCTATGGCTACACCTTC	CASSFSMTYGYTF
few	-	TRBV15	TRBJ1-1	TGTGCCACCAGCAGAGAAAGGGGCAGCACTGAAGCTTTCTTT	CATSRERGSTEAFF
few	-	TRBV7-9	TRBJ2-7	TGTGCCAGCAGCTCCACAGGGGGGGATCCCACTATAGAGCAGTACTTC	CASSSTGGDPTIEQYF
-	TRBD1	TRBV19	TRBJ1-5	TGTGCCAGTACGAAGGGGGCGGAACAGCCCCAGCATTTT	CASTKGAEQPQHF
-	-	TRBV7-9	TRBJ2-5	TGTGCCAGCAGCCCGACAAGTTGGGAGACCCAGTACTTC	CASSPTSWETQYF
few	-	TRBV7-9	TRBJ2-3	TGTGCCAGCAGCCGCGGGGACTCCATTGATACGCAGTATTTT	CASSRGDSIDTQYF
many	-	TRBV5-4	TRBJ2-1	TGTGCCAGCAGCGCCAATCACCGGGCCGCCATGAATGAGCAGTTCTTC	CASSANHRAAMNEQFF
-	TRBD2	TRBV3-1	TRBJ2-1	TGTGCCAGCAGCCCGCAGGGGACTAGCGGGAGCTCCTACAATGAGCAGCTCTTC	CASSPQGTSGSSYNEQLF
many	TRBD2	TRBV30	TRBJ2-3	TGTGCCTGGAATAAACCCGGGACTAGCGGTCGCACAGATACGCAGTATTTT	CAWNKPGTSGRTDTQYF
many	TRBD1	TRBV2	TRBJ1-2	TGTGCCAGCAGGGGAGCGGGACAGGGGTACTATGGCTACACCTTC	CASRGAGQGYYGYTF
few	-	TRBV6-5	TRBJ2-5	TGTGCCAGCAGGTACGCACTGAGCCAAGAGACCCAGTACTTC	CASRYALSQETQYF
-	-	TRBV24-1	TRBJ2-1	TGTGCCACCAGTGATGGGGTGCAGAACAATGAGCAGTTCTTC	CATSDGVQNNEQFF
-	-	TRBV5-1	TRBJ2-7	TGCGCCAGCAGCTTAAGGGTTGTATCTGGAAGGAGCTACGAGCAGTACTTC	CASSLRVVSGRSYEQYF
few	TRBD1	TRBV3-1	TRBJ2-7	TGTGCCAGCAGCCCCGGGACAGGCATCCTTGTGTACGAGCAGTACTTC	CASSPGTGILVYEQYF
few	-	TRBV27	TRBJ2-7	TGTGCCAGCTATGGGAAGTTCTACGAGCAGTACTTC	CASYGKFYEQYF
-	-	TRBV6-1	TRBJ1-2	TGTGCCAGCAGTGTGGGGAAGGATGGCTACACCTTC	CASSVGKDGYTF
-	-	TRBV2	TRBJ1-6	TGTGCCAGCAGTGAAATTGCTAATTCACCCCTCCACTTT	CASSEIANSPLHF
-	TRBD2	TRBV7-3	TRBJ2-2	TGTGCCAGCAGCCTATCTAGCGGGGGGGCCTTGGTTCCCGGGGAGCTGTTTTTT	CASSLSSGGALVPGELFF
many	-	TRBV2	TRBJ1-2	TGTGCCAGCAGTGAACCCGCCGAACCCGACTATGGCTACACCTTC	CASSEPAEPDYGYTF
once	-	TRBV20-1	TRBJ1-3	TGCAGTGCTAGAGATGGCAAATCTGGAAACACCATATATTTT	CSARDGKSGNTIYF
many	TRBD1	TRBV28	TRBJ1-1	TGTGCCAGCAGTTCCCCCCCGACAGGGGAGGTTTTCTTT	CASSSPPTGEVFF
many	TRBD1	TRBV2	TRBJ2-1	TGTGCCAGCAGGGGGACAGGGCCAATCTACAATGAGCAGTTCTTC	CASRGTGPIYNEQFF
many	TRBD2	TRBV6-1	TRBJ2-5	TGTGCCAGCAAGGGTAGCGGGGGGTTTCAAGAGACCCAGTACTTC	CASKGSGGFQETQYF
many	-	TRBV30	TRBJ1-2	TGTGCCTGGAGTGTCACCGGGGATGATGGCTACACCTTC	CAWSVTGDDGYTF
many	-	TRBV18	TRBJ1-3	TGTGCCAGCTCTTACCAGAAACGATACTCTGGAAACACCATATATTTT	CASSYQKRYSGNTIYF
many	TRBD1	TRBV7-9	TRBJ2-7	TGTGCCAGCAGCCGACCTACCGACAGGGTTCCCCCCGAGCAGTACTTC	CASSRPTDRVPPEQYF
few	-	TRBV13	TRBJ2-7	TGTGCCAGCAGCTTAGTGGGAGGCCACGAGCAGTACTTC	CASSLVGGHEQYF
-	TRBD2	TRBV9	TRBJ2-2	TGTGCCAGCAGCTCTCCAGAGGCTAGCGGCGATCTATCCGGGGAGCTGTTTTTT	CASSSPEASGDLSGELFF
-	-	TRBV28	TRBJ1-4	TGTGCCAGCAGTATCCAGGACCCTAATGAAAAACTGTTTTTT	CASSIQDPNEKLFF
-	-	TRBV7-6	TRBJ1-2	TGTGCCAGCAACAGAGGGCCTGACGGAGGCTACACCTTC	CASNRGPDGGYTF
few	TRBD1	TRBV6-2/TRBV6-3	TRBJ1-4	TGTGCCAGCAGTAGGGACAGGGGAACTAATGAAAAACTGTTTTTT	CASSRDRGTNEKLFF
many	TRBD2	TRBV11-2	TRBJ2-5	TGTGCCAGCAGCATCGGACTAGCAGTTGAGGGGGAGACCCAGTACTTC	CASSIGLAVEGETQYF
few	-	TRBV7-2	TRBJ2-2	TGTGCCAGCAGCTTATACGGGGATACCGGGGAGCTGTTTTTT	CASSLYGDTGELFF
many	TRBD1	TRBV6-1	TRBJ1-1	TGTGCCAGCAGCCGGACAGGGGACACTGAAGCTTTCTTT	CASSRTGDTEAFF
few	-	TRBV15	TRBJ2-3	TGTGCCACCAGCAGAGAGGACTGGTATATCGCAGATACGCAGTATTTT	CATSREDWYIADTQYF
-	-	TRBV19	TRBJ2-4	TGTGCCAGTAGTATTTTGGGAGCCAAAAACATTCAGTACTTC	CASSILGAKNIQYF
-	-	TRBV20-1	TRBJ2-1	TGCAGTGCTAGAGCCCAAGGTGGGACCCCGGGTTTGTACAATGAGCAGTTCTTC	CSARAQGGTPGLYNEQFF
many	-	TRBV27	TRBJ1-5	TGTGCCAGCAGTCCCGTTACCGCCGGACAGCCCCAGCATTTT	CASSPVTAGQPQHF
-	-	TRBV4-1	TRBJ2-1	TGCGCCAGCAGCCCCGAGTATAGCTCCTACAATGAGCAGTTCTTC	CASSPEYSSYNEQFF
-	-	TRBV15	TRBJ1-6	TGTGCCACCAGCAGAGGCGTTGGTGGAATTGAAAATTCACCCCTCCACTTT	CATSRGVGGIENSPLHF
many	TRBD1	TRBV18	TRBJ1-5	TGTGCCAGCTCACCAACAGGGGAGGTACCCCAGCATTTT	CASSPTGEVPQHF
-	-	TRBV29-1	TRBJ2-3	TGCAGCGTTGGCACAGATACGCAGTATTTT	CSVGTDTQYF
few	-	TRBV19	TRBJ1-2	TGTGCCAGTAGTATCGGGGTTATTGGCTACACCTTC	CASSIGVIGYTF